The next 15 T cell receptor beta chains were all read from a single sample in a study of blood T cell repertoires in COVID-19. This table comes from immunoSEQ multiplex PCR, and its TCRdb copy is limited to in-frame clones, with some not included. The data hold tens of thousands of clones, with 75% to 90% observed a single time. Sample: peripheral blood. Receptors originate from a woman older than 75 with COVID-19, enrolled during active disease.

The chain couples TRBV5-8 to TRBJ2-7; 9 nucleotides line up with TRBD2. The CDR3 consists of 15 residues. The germline V gene encodes CDR1 SGHTS and CDR2 YDEGEE. The J segment lost 0 bases and the V segment lost 1 base, leaving 2 bases of the junction unmatched. CDR3 in DNA: TGTGCCAGCAGCTTGACTAGCGGGTTCTCCTACGAGCAGTACTTC. This codes for CASSLTSGFSYEQYF. Filled out from reference TRBV5-8 and TRBJ2-7, the complete variable domain reads EAGVTQSPTHLIKTRGQQATLRCSPISGHTSVYWYQQALGLGLQFLLWYDEGEERNRGNFPPRFSGRQFPNYSSELNVNALELEDSALYLCASSLTSGFSYEQYFGPGTRLTVT.

The chain couples TRBV7-2 to TRBJ2-1, with TRBD2 identical over 7 bases. The J segment lost 2 bases and the V segment lost 1 base, leaving 5 bases of the junction unmatched. The CDR3 is 16 amino acids. Germline-derived CDR1 and CDR2 are SGHTA and FQGNSA. CDR3 protein: CASSLGSRGTYNEQFF. DNA of the CDR3: TGTGCCAGCAGCTTAGGTTCGCGGGGGACCTACAATGAGCAGTTCTTC.

This clone was seen once. This chain's CDR3 is CASSVGGTSGNNEQFF. CDR3 in DNA: TGTGCCAGCAGCGTAGGCGGGACTAGCGGGAACAATGAGCAGTTCTTC. This chain links TRBV9 with TRBJ2-1; 13 nucleotides align to TRBD2. The CDR3 sequence is 16 residues long. V lost 0 bases to trimming and J lost 5 bases; unmatched junction nucleotides: 2. Germline assignment: CDR1 SGDLS and CDR2 YYNGEE.

The rearrangement uses TRBV27 and TRBJ1-4; unclear D gene. The CDR3 length is 15 residues. Per the germline V gene, CDR1 is MNHEY and CDR2 is SMNVEV (reference sequence). The ends were cut back, 0 bases at V and 7 bases at J, with 12 bases in the middle. The CDR3 DNA follows: TGTGCCAGCAGTTTATCGCGGACTGAGGGTGAAAAACTGTTTTTT. This sequence encodes CASSLSRTEGEKLFF.

V gene TRBV28 combines with J gene TRBJ2-7; D gene unclear. This CDR3 is 11 amino acids long. CDR1 is MDHEN and CDR2 is SYDVKM in the germline V gene. Trimming took off 7 bases at V and 3 bases at J, with 7 bases between the two ends. CDR3 residues: CASTSLYEQYF. The DNA of the CDR3 is TGTGCCAGCACCTCCCTCTACGAGCAGTACTTC. Combining the CDR3 with reference TRBV28 and TRBJ2-7 gives the whole variable domain DVKVTQSSRYLVKRTGEKVFLECVQDMDHENMFWYRQDPGLGLRLIYFSYDVKMKEKGDIPEGYSVSREKKERFSLILESASTNQTSMYLCASTSLYEQYFGPGTRLTVT.

The rearrangement joins TRBV5-6 to TRBJ2-7; 16 bases fit TRBD2. The CDR3 has 16 amino acids. With 4 bases clipped from V and 7 bases from J, the junction kept 8 bases outside the gene matches. Per germline, CDR1 SGHDT and CDR2 YYEEEE. This chain's CDR3 is CASSLGTSGRVWEQYF. The CDR3 nucleotides are TGTGCCAGCAGCCTCGGGACTAGCGGGAGGGTATGGGAGCAGTACTTC. Full variable domain (outside the CDR3, taken from reference TRBV5-6 and TRBJ2-7): DAGVTQSPTHLIKTRGQQVTLRCSPKSGHDTVSWYQQALGQGPQFIFQYYEEEERQRGNFPDRFSGHQFPNYSSELNVNALLLGDSALYLCASSLGTSGRVWEQYFGPGTRLTVT.

The V call is TRBV4-1, the J call TRBJ1-3, with 7 bases aligning to TRBD1. Trimming removed 1 base from V and 0 bases from J; junction bases left unmatched: 6. Germline CDR1 and CDR2: MGHRA and YSYEKL. The CDR3 loop spans 17 amino acids. CDR3 in DNA: TGCGCCAGCAGCCAAGCCGGGACAGCTACCTCTGGAAACACCATATATTTT. As protein: CASSQAGTATSGNTIYF.

This clone was seen only once. This CDR3 is CASSPGLAGLGTDTQYF. The CDR3 nucleotides are TGTGCCAGCAGCCCGGGACTAGCGGGGTTGGGAACAGATACGCAGTATTTT. The V gene is TRBV11-3, the J gene TRBJ2-3, with 13 bases fitting TRBD2. Germline V gene data show CDR1 as SGHNT and CDR2 as YENEEA. This CDR3 region has 17 residues. V dropped 5 bases and J dropped 3; count of bases not matched to a gene: 8.

In this sample, this clone turned up a few times. The gene calls are TRBV6-6 and TRBJ2-2; D is perhaps TRBD2 (6 bases). Germline CDR1 MNHNY, CDR2 SVGAGI (reference sequence). This CDR3 is 18 amino acids long. The V end lost 5 bases, the J end lost 0 bases, and 19 bases lay between the germline ends. CDR3 protein: CASSRIGGPFANTGELFF. CDR3 coding DNA: TGTGCCAGCAGTCGTATAGGAGGGCCCTTCGCGAACACCGGGGAGCTGTTTTTT.

This clone was detected once. The rearrangement joins TRBV7-2 to TRBJ1-6, with 7 bases aligning to TRBD1. J lost 4 bases, V lost 1 base, and 4 bases had no gene match. The CDR3 has 16 amino acids. Germline CDR1 is SGHTA and CDR2 is FQGNSA. This CDR3 is CASSLGATGYNSPLHF. The CDR3 coding sequence is TGTGCCAGCAGCTTAGGGGCGACAGGGTATAATTCACCCCTCCACTTT.

This sequence joins TRBV9 and TRBJ2-1, with 10 bases lining up with TRBD2. CDR1 SGDLS and CDR2 YYNGEE come from the germline V gene. The CDR3 is made up of 14 amino acids. V dropped 8 bases and J dropped 9; count of bases not matched to a gene: 11. Here the CDR3 reads CASEPGLASVEQFF. The CDR3 nucleotides are TGTGCCAGTGAACCGGGACTAGCGTCGGTTGAGCAGTTCTTC.

V gene TRBV7-9 combines with J gene TRBJ1-6; D gene ambiguous. V gave up 2 bases and J gave up 5 bases, with 10 bases separating them. The V gene's germline CDR1 is SEHNR and CDR2 FQNEAQ (reference sequence). CDR3 length: 15 amino acids. The CDR3 is CASSLFAADNSPLHF. In nucleotides, the CDR3 is TGTGCCAGCAGCTTATTTGCAGCGGATAATTCACCCCTCCACTTT.

The V and J genes are TRBV5-6 and TRBJ1-1, with D possibly matching TRBD1 (5 bases). V was pared by 2 bases and J by 0 bases, with 11 bases between. Looked up from germline, CDR1 is SGHDT and CDR2 is YYEEEE. The CDR3 runs to 15 residues. CDR3 sequence: CASSFGRVVNTEAFF. The CDR3 nucleotides are TGTGCCAGCAGCTTTGGCAGGGTGGTGAACACTGAAGCTTTCTTT.

The gene calls are TRBV6-7 and TRBJ1-3, with 7 bases identical to TRBD1. TRBV6-7 is flagged as an ORF with uncertain function. CDR3 length equals 22 residues. V shed 5 bases, J shed 1 base, and the junction held 26 bases outside the gene matches. The CDR3 DNA is TGTGCCAGCAGTCGACAGGGAGAGAGGAAGGGGGGTAGGGTAGGTTCTGGAAACACCATATATTTT. Protein: CASSRQGERKGGRVGSGNTIYF.

V gene TRBV7-8 combines with J gene TRBJ2-6; weak D call: TRBD1 (7 bases). CDR1 is SGHVS, CDR2 FQNEAQ, per germline. V lost 8 bases and J lost 0, with 17 bases in between. The CDR3 is 17 residues long. The CDR3 region is CASGGKDRSSGANVLTF. In DNA, the CDR3 is TGTGCCAGCGGGGGGAAGGACAGGAGCTCTGGGGCCAACGTCCTGACTTTC.